The source of this TCR beta chain is a study of CD8+ T cells in alopecia areata. Regarding this clone: Its antigen remains unknown.

Stated treatment: oral pan-JAK inhibitor, 5-10 mg twice daily. Punch biopsies of lesional scalp, plus peripheral blood, were taken from alopecia areata patients. Cell sorting on a FACSAria was used to separate CD4+ and CD8+ T cells from the PBMCs. In each case, RNA was isolated and then reverse transcribed into cDNA as the sequencing template. Sequencing used immunoSEQ multiplex PCR; TCRdb keeps in-frame clones, though not all of them. This table has about 180,000 clones, approximately 50% appearing once. CDR1 and CDR2 from the germline V gene are SQVTM and ANQGSEA. This CDR3 has 13 residues. Trimming took off 0 bases at V and 7 bases at J, with 12 bases between the two ends. Study-wide results and caveats: In scalp and blood, many expanded lesional clones persisted during tofacitinib. Administration of tofacitinib significantly diminished scalp clonality and expanded CD8+ clones within the top 100.

The gene calls are TRBV29-1 and TRBJ1-2; D might be TRBD1 (6 bases). The receptor's source is a human donor with alopecia areata. This specimen consisted of CD8+ T cells sorted from blood, obtained at week 52, from a patient treated with tofacitinib. CDR3 loop: CSVEDWVGGGYTF. The CDR3 DNA is TGCAGCGTTGAAGATTGGGTAGGGGGTGGCTACACCTTC.